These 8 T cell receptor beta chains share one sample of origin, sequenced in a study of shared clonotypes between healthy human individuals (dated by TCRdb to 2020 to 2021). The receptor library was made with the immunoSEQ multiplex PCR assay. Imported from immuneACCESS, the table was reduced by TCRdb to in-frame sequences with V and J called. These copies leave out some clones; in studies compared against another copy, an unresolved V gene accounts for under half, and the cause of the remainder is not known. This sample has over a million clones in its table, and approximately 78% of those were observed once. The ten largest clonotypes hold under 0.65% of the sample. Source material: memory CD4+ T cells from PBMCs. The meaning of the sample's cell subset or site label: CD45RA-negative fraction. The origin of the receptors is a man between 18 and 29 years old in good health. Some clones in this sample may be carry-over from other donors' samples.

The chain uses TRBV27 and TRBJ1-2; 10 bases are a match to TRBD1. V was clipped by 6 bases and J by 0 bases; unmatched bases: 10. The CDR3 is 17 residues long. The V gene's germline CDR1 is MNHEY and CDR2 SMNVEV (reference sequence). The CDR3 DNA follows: TGTGCCAGCAGCCCCCGGGACAGGGGTAAAGCTAACTATGGCTACACCTTC. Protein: CASSPRDRGKANYGYTF.

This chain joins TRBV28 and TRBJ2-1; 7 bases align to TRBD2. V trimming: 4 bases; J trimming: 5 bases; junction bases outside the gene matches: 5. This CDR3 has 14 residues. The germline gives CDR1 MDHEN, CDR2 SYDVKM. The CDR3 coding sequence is TGTGCCAGCAGTTCTGGACTAGACAACAATGAGCAGTTCTTC. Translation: CASSSGLDNNEQFF.

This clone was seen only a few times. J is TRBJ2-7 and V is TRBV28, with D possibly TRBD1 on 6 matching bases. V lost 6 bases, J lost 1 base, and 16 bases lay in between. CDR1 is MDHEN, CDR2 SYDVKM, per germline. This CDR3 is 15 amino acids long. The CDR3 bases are TGTGCCAGCAGACCCACCGGGACACCGTCCTACGAGCAGTACTTC. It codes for CASRPTGTPSYEQYF. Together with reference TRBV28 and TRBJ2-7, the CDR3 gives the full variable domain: DVKVTQSSRYLVKRTGEKVFLECVQDMDHENMFWYRQDPGLGLRLIYFSYDVKMKEKGDIPEGYSVSREKKERFSLILESASTNQTSMYLCASRPTGTPSYEQYFGPGTRLTVT.

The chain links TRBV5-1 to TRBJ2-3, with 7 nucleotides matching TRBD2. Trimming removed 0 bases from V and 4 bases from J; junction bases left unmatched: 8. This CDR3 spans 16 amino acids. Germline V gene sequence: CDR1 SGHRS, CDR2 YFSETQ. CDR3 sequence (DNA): TGCGCCAGCAGCTTGGTTGCGGGAGCCGGCTCAGATACGCAGTATTTT. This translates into CASSLVAGAGSDTQYF.

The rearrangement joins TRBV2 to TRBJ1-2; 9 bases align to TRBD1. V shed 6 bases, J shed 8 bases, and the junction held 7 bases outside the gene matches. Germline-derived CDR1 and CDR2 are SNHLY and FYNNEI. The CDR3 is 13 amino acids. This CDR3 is CASSPGTGNGYTF. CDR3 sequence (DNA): TGTGCCAGCAGCCCCGGGACAGGGAACGGCTACACCTTC.

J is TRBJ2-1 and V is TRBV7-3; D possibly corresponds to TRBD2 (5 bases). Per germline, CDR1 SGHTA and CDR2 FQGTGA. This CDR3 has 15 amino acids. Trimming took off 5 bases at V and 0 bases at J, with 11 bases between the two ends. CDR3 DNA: TGTGCCAGCAGCCCGGACTTTAGCTCCTACAATGAGCAGTTCTTC. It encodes CASSPDFSSYNEQFF.

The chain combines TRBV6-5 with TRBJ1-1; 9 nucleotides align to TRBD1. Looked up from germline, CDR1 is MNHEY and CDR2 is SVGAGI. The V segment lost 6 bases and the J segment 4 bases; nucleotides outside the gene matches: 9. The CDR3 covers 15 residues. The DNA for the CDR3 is TGTGCCAGCAGCTTCACAGGGGGCAAGGGCACTGAAGCTTTCTTT. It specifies CASSFTGGKGTEAFF.

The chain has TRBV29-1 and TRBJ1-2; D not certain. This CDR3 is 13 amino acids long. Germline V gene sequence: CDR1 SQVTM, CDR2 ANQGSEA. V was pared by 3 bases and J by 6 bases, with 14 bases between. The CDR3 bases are TGCAGCGTTGATTCGGCGGGCCTCGATGGCTACACCTTC. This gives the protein CSVDSAGLDGYTF.